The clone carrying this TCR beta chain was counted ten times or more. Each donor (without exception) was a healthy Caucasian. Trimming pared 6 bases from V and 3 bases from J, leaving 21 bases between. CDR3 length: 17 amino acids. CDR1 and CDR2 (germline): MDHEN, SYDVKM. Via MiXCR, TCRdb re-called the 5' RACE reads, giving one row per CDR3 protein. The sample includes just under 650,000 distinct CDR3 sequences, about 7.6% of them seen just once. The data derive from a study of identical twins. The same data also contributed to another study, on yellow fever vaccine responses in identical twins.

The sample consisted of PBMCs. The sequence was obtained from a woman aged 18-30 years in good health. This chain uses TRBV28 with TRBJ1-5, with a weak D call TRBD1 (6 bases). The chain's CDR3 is CASRLEGGAILNQPQHF. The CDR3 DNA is TGTGCCAGCAGACTCGAAGGGGGGGCGATACTCAATCAGCCCCAGCATTTT.